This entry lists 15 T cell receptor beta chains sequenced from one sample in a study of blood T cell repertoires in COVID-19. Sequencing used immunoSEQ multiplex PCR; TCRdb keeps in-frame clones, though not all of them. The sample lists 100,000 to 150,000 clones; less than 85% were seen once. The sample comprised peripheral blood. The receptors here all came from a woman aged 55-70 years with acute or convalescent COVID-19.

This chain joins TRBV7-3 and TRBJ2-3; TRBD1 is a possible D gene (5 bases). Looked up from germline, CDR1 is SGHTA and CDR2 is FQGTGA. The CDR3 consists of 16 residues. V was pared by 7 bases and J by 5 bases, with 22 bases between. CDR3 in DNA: TGTGCCAGCACTTCCCCTAGGGGTGGTTCGGGAGATACGCAGTATTTT. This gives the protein CASTSPRGGSGDTQYF.

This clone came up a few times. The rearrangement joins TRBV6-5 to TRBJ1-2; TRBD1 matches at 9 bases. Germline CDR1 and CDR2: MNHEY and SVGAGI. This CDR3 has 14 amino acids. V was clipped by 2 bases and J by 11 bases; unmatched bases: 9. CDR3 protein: CASSYVGTGKKYTF. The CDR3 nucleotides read TGTGCCAGCAGTTACGTGGGGACAGGGAAAAAGTACACCTTC.

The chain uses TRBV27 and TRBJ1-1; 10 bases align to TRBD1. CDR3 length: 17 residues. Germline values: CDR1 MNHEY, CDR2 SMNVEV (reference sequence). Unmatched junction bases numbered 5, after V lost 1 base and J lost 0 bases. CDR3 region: CASSLLGQGILNTEAFF. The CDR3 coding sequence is TGTGCCAGCAGTTTATTGGGACAGGGGATTTTGAACACTGAAGCTTTCTTT.

CDR3 nucleotides: TGTGCCAGCAGTTATAGGGGGCCCGGGGAGCTGTTTTTT. Translating it yields CASSYRGPGELFF. This chain links TRBV6-5 with TRBJ2-2, with TRBD1 matching over 7 bases. With V trimmed by 3 bases and J by 6 bases, 1 base remained unmatched. The CDR3 totals 13 residues. Germline V gene lookup returns CDR1 MNHEY and CDR2 SVGAGI.

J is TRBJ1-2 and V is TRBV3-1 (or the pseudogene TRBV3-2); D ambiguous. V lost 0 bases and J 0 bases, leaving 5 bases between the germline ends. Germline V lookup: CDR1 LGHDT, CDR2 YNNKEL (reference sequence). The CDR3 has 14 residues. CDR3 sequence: CASSQDGANYGYTF. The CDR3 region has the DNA TGTGCCAGCAGCCAAGACGGAGCTAACTATGGCTACACCTTC.

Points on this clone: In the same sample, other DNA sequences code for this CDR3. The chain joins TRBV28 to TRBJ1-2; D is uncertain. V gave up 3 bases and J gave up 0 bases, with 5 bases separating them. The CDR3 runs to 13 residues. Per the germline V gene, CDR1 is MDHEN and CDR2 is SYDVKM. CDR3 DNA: TGTGCCAGCAGTTTGAGGGCTAACTATGGCTACACCTTC. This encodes CASSLRANYGYTF.

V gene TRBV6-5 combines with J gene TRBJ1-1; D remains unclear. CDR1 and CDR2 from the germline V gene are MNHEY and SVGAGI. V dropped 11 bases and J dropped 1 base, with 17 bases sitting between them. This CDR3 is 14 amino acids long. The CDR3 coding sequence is TGTGCCGCGGCCGACCCGTTACCGAACACTGAAGCTTTCTTT. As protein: CAAADPLPNTEAFF.

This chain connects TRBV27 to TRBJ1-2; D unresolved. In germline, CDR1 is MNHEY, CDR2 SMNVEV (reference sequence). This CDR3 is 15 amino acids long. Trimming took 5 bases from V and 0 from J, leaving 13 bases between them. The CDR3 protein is CASSIKREANYGYTF. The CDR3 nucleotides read TGTGCCAGCAGTATCAAGAGGGAAGCTAACTATGGCTACACCTTC.

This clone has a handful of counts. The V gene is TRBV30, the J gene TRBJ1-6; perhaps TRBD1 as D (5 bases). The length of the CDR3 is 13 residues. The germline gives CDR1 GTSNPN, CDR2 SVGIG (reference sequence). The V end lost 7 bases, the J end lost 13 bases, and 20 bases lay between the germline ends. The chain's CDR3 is CAYDFARRQPLHF. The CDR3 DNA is TGTGCCTACGACTTCGCCAGGAGACAGCCCCTCCACTTT.

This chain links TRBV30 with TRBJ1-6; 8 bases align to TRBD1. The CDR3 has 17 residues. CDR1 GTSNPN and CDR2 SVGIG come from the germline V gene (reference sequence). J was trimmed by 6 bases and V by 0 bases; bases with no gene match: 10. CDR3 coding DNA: TGTGCCTGGAGTGTAAGGGACAGGCTATCCCCTAATTCACCCCTCCACTTT. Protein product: CAWSVRDRLSPNSPLHF.

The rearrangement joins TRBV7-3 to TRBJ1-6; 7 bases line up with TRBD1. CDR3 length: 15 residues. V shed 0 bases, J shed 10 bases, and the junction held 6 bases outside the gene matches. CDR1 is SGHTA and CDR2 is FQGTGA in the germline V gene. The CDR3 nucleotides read TGTGCCAGCAGCTTAACCGGGACAGTTGAATCACCCCTCCACTTT. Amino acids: CASSLTGTVESPLHF.

The CDR3 sequence is CASSQVDYEKLFF. CDR3 sequence (DNA): TGTGCCAGCAGCCAAGTAGACTATGAAAAACTGTTTTTT. The genes are TRBV3-1 (or the pseudogene TRBV3-2) and TRBJ1-4; no reliable D call. Germline assignment: CDR1 LGHDT and CDR2 YNNKEL (reference sequence). The CDR3 runs to 13 residues. V lost 1 base, J lost 6 bases, and 6 bases lay in between.

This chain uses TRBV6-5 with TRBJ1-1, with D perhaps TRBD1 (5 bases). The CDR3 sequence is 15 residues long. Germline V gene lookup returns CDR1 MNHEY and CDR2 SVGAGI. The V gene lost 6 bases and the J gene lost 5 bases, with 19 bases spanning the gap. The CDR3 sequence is CASSRDYNLGTEAFF. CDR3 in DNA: TGTGCCAGCAGCCGGGACTACAATTTGGGGACTGAAGCTTTCTTT.

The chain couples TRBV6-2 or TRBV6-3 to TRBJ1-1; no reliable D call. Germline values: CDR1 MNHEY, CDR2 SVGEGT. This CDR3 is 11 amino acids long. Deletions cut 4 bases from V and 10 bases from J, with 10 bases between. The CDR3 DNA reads TGTGCCAGCAGTTTCGCATCGGGAGCTTTCTTT. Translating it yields CASSFASGAFF.

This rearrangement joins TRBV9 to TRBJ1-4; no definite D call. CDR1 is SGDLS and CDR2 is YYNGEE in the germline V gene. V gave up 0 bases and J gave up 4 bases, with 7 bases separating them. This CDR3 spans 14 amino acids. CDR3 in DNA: TGTGCCAGCAGCGTAGGGCGGCGTAATGAAAAACTGTTTTTT. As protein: CASSVGRRNEKLFF.